These 29 T cell receptor beta chains originate from one sample sequenced in a study of T-cell memory formation after mild COVID-19. TCRdb used MiXCR to reprocess the 5' RACE reads, holding one entry per CDR3 protein. Of about 560,000 distinct CDR3 sequences in the sample, 17% were seen once. Sequencing used PBMCs or a T cell subset sorted from them (not recorded which). These TCRs come from an adult woman who had mild COVID-19 (a few samples of this study predate the infection). Cell type and time point are not known.

This clonotype was observed a handful of times. The chain has TRBV24-1 and TRBJ2-7; no definite D call. Trimming pared 10 bases from V and 0 bases from J, leaving 9 bases between. The germline CDR1 and CDR2 sequences are KGHDR and SFDVKD. This CDR3 has 12 amino acids. This CDR3 is CATESDSYEQYF. CDR3 nucleotide sequence: TGTGCCACGGAAAGCGACTCCTACGAGCAGTACTTC.

The table lists this clonotype with a few counts. The rearrangement links TRBV24-1 to TRBJ2-1; possibly TRBD2 for D (7 bases). V was pared by 3 bases and J by 0 bases, with 23 bases between. CDR1 is KGHDR and CDR2 is SFDVKD in the germline V gene. This CDR3 is 20 amino acids long. As DNA, the CDR3 is TGTGCCACCAGTGATCCCGTTGTGGGGCGGGGGCGTAGCTCCTACAATGAGCAGTTCTTC. Translation gives CATSDPVVGRGRSSYNEQFF.

The chain has TRBV7-8 and TRBJ2-1, with 13 positions matching TRBD2. In germline, CDR1 is SGHVS, CDR2 FQNEAQ. CDR3 length: 17 residues. Trimming at V came to 3 bases and at J to 5 bases, leaving 7 bases not matched to a gene. The CDR3 reads CASSFLIGTSGNNEQFF. The DNA of the CDR3 is TGTGCCAGCAGCTTTCTTATTGGGACTAGCGGGAACAATGAGCAGTTCTTC.

Only a few counts were recorded for this clonotype. The V call is TRBV7-9, the J call TRBJ2-3; TRBD2 aligns across 10 bases. The CDR3 extends over 15 amino acids. The V gene's germline CDR1 is SEHNR and CDR2 FQNEAQ (reference sequence). J gave up 5 bases and V 5 bases, and 7 bases lay outside the gene matches. This CDR3 reads CASSRTSGLLDTQYF. In nucleotides, the CDR3 is TGTGCCAGCAGCCGGACTAGCGGTCTCCTAGATACGCAGTATTTT.

The rearrangement uses TRBV20-1 and TRBJ1-1, with D perhaps TRBD1 (5 bases). This CDR3 has 16 amino acids. CDR1 and CDR2 from the germline V gene are DFQATT and SNEGSKA (reference sequence). V was trimmed by 2 bases and J by 2 bases, leaving 18 bases between them. The CDR3 protein is CSARKDPAGTNTEAFF. CDR3 DNA: TGCAGTGCTAGAAAAGACCCCGCGGGGACCAACACTGAAGCTTTCTTT.

This clonotype has more than one count but fewer than ten. The V and J genes are TRBV27 and TRBJ2-7; TRBD2 agrees at 7 bases. The CDR3 length is 16 residues. V shed 4 bases and J 4 bases; nucleotides not matched to a gene: 13. The V gene's germline CDR1 is MNHEY and CDR2 SMNVEV (reference sequence). The CDR3 is CASSSGFAGDVYEQYF. CDR3 bases: TGTGCCAGCAGTTCTGGATTCGCGGGGGACGTGTACGAGCAGTACTTC.

The DNA of the CDR3 is TGTGCCAGCGGGAGAAGAGCTGACGAGCAGTACTTC. Protein: CASGRRADEQYF. J is TRBJ2-7 and V is TRBV7-9; possibly TRBD2 for D (5 bases). V lost 8 bases, J lost 5 bases, and 13 bases lay in between. This CDR3 spans 12 amino acids. Germline V gene data show CDR1 as SEHNR and CDR2 as FQNEAQ (reference sequence).

The gene calls are TRBV7-2 and TRBJ1-1; tentatively, D is TRBD1 (5 bases). With 2 bases removed from V and 7 bases from J, the gap between germline ends came to 14 bases. This CDR3 is built from 14 residues. The germline gives CDR1 SGHTA, CDR2 FQGNSA. The chain's CDR3 is CASSLRWDGDEAFF. The CDR3 nucleotides read TGTGCCAGCAGCTTAAGGTGGGACGGGGATGAAGCTTTCTTT.

The chain couples TRBV10-3 to TRBJ2-7, with a possible D match to TRBD2 (7 bases). V lost 3 bases and J 4 bases, leaving 10 bases between the germline ends. The CDR3 sequence is 13 residues long. From germline, CDR1 is ENHRY and CDR2 SYGVKD. CDR3 in amino acids: CAISDRGGYEQYF. The CDR3 bases are TGTGCCATCAGTGATAGGGGGGGATACGAGCAGTACTTC.

This clonotype was counted only a few times. V and J are TRBV12-3 or TRBV12-4 and TRBJ2-5; D gene uncertain. The CDR3 loop spans 14 amino acids. V dropped 9 bases and J dropped 5 bases, with 19 bases sitting between them. DNA for the CDR3: TGTGCCAGTACCTTTGGAGACCTGGGGGAGACCCAGTACTTC. It translates to CASTFGDLGETQYF.

V is TRBV9 and J is TRBJ2-7, with a possible D match to TRBD1 (7 bases). Germline V lookup: CDR1 SGDLS, CDR2 YYNGEE. The CDR3 has 16 amino acids. The V end lost 3 bases, the J end lost 2 bases, and 18 bases lay between the germline ends. In DNA form, the CDR3 reads TGTGCCAGCAGCGCGGGGACAGCGGGTGGGCCCTACGAGCAGTACTTC. Its protein product is CASSAGTAGGPYEQYF.

This clonotype has only a few counts. V is TRBV11-2 and J is TRBJ2-6; TRBD2 might be the D (6 bases). V lost 5 bases, J lost 3 bases, and 17 bases lay in between. CDR3 length: 17 residues. Germline V gives CDR1 SGHAT, CDR2 FQNNGV. The CDR3 here is CASSPGGYVSGANVLTF. CDR3 bases: TGTGCCAGCAGCCCCGGGGGATATGTAAGTGGGGCCAACGTCCTGACTTTC.

The V and J genes are TRBV7-9 and TRBJ1-1; D may be TRBD1 (5 bases). Germline V lookup: CDR1 SEHNR, CDR2 FQNEAQ (reference sequence). Trimming stripped 2 bases from V and 4 bases from J, with 8 bases between. The CDR3 consists of 13 residues. DNA of the CDR3: TGTGCCAGCAGCTTAACCGGGACCACTGAAGCTTTCTTT. Translation gives CASSLTGTTEAFF.

This chain connects TRBV24-1 to TRBJ2-2; D gene uncertain. The CDR3 has 11 residues. The V gene lost 9 bases and the J gene lost 8 bases, with 9 bases spanning the gap. The germline gives CDR1 KGHDR, CDR2 SFDVKD. The CDR3 sequence: CATGREGELFF. DNA for the CDR3: TGTGCCACCGGGCGTGAGGGGGAGCTGTTTTTT.

The CDR3 DNA reads TGCAGCGTTGAAGAGCCGGGAACAGGGCCCACTGAAGCTTTCTTT. It codes for CSVEEPGTGPTEAFF. The V call is TRBV29-1, the J call TRBJ1-1; a possible D gene is TRBD1 (6 bases). Trimming left V 0 bases short and J 4 bases short, with 15 bases between. This CDR3 comprises 15 residues. Germline V gene sequence: CDR1 SQVTM, CDR2 ANQGSEA. Full variable domain (remainder filled in from reference TRBV29-1 and TRBJ1-1): SAVISQKPSRDICQRGTSLTIQCQVDSQVTMMFWYRQQPGQSLTLIATANQGSEATYESGFVIDKFPISRPNLTFSTLTVSNMSPEDSSIYLCSVEEPGTGPTEAFFGQGTRLTVV.

The rearrangement uses TRBV5-1 and TRBJ2-3; a weak D match, TRBD1 (5 bases). V lost 1 base to trimming and J lost 2 bases, with 17 bases between them. Germline V CDR1 and CDR2: SGHRS, YFSETQ. The CDR3 is 17 residues long. The CDR3 DNA is TGCGCCAGCAGCTTGTCGGGCGGACAAGCTTACACAGATACGCAGTATTTT. Its translation is CASSLSGGQAYTDTQYF.

This clonotype was recorded a few times. The V call is TRBV7-3, the J call TRBJ2-2, with unresolved D. CDR3 size: 13 residues. Per the germline V gene, CDR1 is SGHTA and CDR2 is FQGTGA. V was shortened by 4 bases and J by 2 bases, with 5 bases between the two germline ends. In DNA, the CDR3 is TGTGCCAGCAGCTCATTTAACACCGGGGAGCTGTTTTTT. Protein sequence: CASSSFNTGELFF.

This clonotype was seen ten or more times. The genes are TRBV5-1 and TRBJ2-3; TRBD1 matches 9 bases. With 4 bases clipped from V and 4 bases from J, the junction kept 7 bases outside the gene matches. The CDR3 has 15 amino acids. The germline V gene encodes CDR1 SGHRS and CDR2 YFSETQ. In DNA form, the CDR3 reads TGCGCCAGCAGCCCGGGACAGGGACAATCAGATACGCAGTATTTT. As protein: CASSPGQGQSDTQYF.

This clonotype was seen many times. This rearrangement joins TRBV7-3 to TRBJ2-7; D remains ambiguous. Per the germline V gene, CDR1 is SGHTA and CDR2 is FQGTGA. Trimming removed 5 bases from V and 0 bases from J, with 8 bases in between. This CDR3 has 13 amino acids. CDR3 in DNA: TGTGCCAGCAGCCGTGGTTCCTCCTACGAGCAGTACTTC. Its translation: CASSRGSSYEQYF. Based on the CDR3 plus reference TRBV7-3 and TRBJ2-7, the full variable domain is GAGVSQTPSNKVTEKGKYVELRCDPISGHTALYWYRQSLGQGPEFLIYFQGTGAADDSGLPNDRFFAVRPEGSVSTLKIQRTERGDSAVYLCASSRGSSYEQYFGPGTRLTVT.

This chain joins TRBV25-1 and TRBJ1-3; TRBD1 aligns across 7 bases. Germline CDR1 reads MGHDK; CDR2 reads SYGVNS. CDR3 length: 19 amino acids. V lost 3 bases, J lost 1 base, and 15 bases stayed unmatched. The CDR3 coding sequence is TGTGCCAGCAGTGAGGCCCCGGACAGGCAGCCTTGGTCTGGAAACACCATATATTTT. It is translated as CASSEAPDRQPWSGNTIYF.

The rearrangement uses TRBV3-1 and TRBJ2-2, with 8 bases identical to TRBD1. The ends lost 7 bases at V and 3 bases at J; junction bases unmatched: 4. The germline V gene has CDR1 LGHDT and CDR2 YNNKEL (reference sequence). There are 14 residues in the CDR3. The CDR3 protein is CASINRGYTGELFF. The CDR3, as DNA: TGTGCCAGCATCAACAGGGGGTACACCGGGGAGCTGTTTTTT. The entire variable domain, with the rest obtained from reference TRBV3-1 and TRBJ2-2, is as follows: DTAVSQTPKYLVTQMGNDKSIKCEQNLGHDTMYWYKQDSKKFLKIMFSYNNKELIINETVPNRFSPKSPDKAHLNLHINSLELGDSAVYFCASINRGYTGELFFGEGSRLTVL.

This clonotype was picked up a small number of times. The chain has TRBV7-2 and TRBJ1-3; D call uncertain. V dropped 6 bases and J dropped 0 bases, with 15 bases sitting between them. CDR1 SGHTA and CDR2 FQGNSA come from the germline V gene. CDR3 length: 16 residues. CDR3 bases: TGTGCCAGCAGTGTGGTCGCGCGAAGCTCTGGAAACACCATATATTTT. Translating it yields CASSVVARSSGNTIYF.

The chain has TRBV28 and TRBJ1-5; D may be TRBD1 (5 bases). The germline V gene encodes CDR1 MDHEN and CDR2 SYDVKM. CDR3 length equals 14 residues. V shed 5 bases and J shed 4 bases, with 12 bases lying between them. In DNA form, the CDR3 reads TGTGCCAGCAGTGCCCCAGGGAGTAATCAGCCCCAGCATTTT. Protein: CASSAPGSNQPQHF. The variable domain in full, completed from reference TRBV28 and TRBJ1-5, reads DVKVTQSSRYLVKRTGEKVFLECVQDMDHENMFWYRQDPGLGLRLIYFSYDVKMKEKGDIPEGYSVSREKKERFSLILESASTNQTSMYLCASSAPGSNQPQHFGDGTRLSIL.

The chain is built from TRBV2 and TRBJ2-7, with TRBD2 as a possible D gene (6 bases). The ends were cut back, 7 bases at V and 3 bases at J, with 16 bases in the middle. This CDR3 is 14 amino acids long. CDR1 is SNHLY and CDR2 is FYNNEI in the germline V gene. Written as DNA, the CDR3 is TGTGCCAGCAAGGGGAGGAGGGGCTACTACGAGCAGTACTTC. Translating gives CASKGRRGYYEQYF.

This clonotype has a count of ten or more. V usage is TRBV5-1 and J usage is TRBJ2-7; the D gene is possibly TRBD1 (6 bases). V was cut by 0 bases and J by 3 bases, with 10 bases left in between. The germline gives CDR1 SGHRS, CDR2 YFSETQ. The CDR3 covers 14 residues. The CDR3 bases are TGCGCCAGCAGCTTGGAAGGCAGGGGCTACGAGCAGTACTTC. Translating it yields CASSLEGRGYEQYF.

A few counts support this clonotype. CDR3 sequence reads: CASSYREGEQFF. CDR3 DNA sequence: TGTGCCAGCAGTTACAGGGAGGGTGAGCAGTTCTTC. The gene calls are TRBV6-6 and TRBJ2-1; 7 bases line up with TRBD2. Unmatched junction bases numbered 1, after V lost 2 bases and J lost 9 bases. Germline V CDR1 and CDR2: MNHNY, SVGAGI (reference sequence). This CDR3 is 12 amino acids long.

This clonotype has just a few counts. J is TRBJ2-1 and V is TRBV7-9; D ambiguous. The V and J ends lost 5 bases and 8 bases respectively, with 7 bases between them. Germline-derived CDR1 and CDR2 are SEHNR and FQNEAQ (reference sequence). The CDR3 totals 11 residues. The CDR3 loop reads CASSPADEQFF. DNA for the CDR3: TGTGCCAGCAGCCCTGCGGATGAGCAGTTCTTC. The full variable domain, its missing parts supplied by reference TRBV7-9 and TRBJ2-1, is DTGVSQNPRHKITKRGQNVTFRCDPISEHNRLYWYRQTLGQGPEFLTYFQNEAQLEKSRLLSDRFSAERPKGSFSTLEIQRTEQGDSAMYLCASSPADEQFFGPGTRLTVL.

There are many counts of this clonotype. The chain carries TRBV7-9 and TRBJ2-3, with 8 positions matching TRBD2. This CDR3 comprises 17 residues. Germline loops: CDR1 SEHNR, CDR2 FQNEAQ (reference sequence). V was pared by 5 bases and J by 0 bases, with 10 bases of the junction left unmatched. The chain's CDR3 is CASSPLRASGSTDTQYF. For the CDR3, the DNA is TGTGCCAGCAGCCCCCTTCGAGCTAGCGGGAGCACAGATACGCAGTATTTT.

V is TRBV6-5 and J is TRBJ2-3; 9 bases line up with TRBD1. Germline CDR1 is MNHEY and CDR2 is SVGAGI. With 2 bases clipped from V and 4 bases from J, the junction kept 7 bases outside the gene matches. The CDR3 covers 16 residues. The CDR3 DNA is TGTGCCAGCAGTTACGGCCGGGACAGGGTTGCAGATACGCAGTATTTT. It is translated as CASSYGRDRVADTQYF.